This T cell receptor (beta chain) was sequenced for a study of CD8 T cells in ankylosing spondylitis (dated by TCRdb to the late 2010s). Concerning the study at large: To find TCR variants linked to disease, the study profiled T cell receptor beta repertoires in ankylosing spondylitis patients and healthy donors. The full study cohort was made up of 20 to 25 ankylosing spondylitis patients and 108 healthy donors. Peripheral blood was sampled, and synovial fluid was also collected from ankylosing spondylitis patients. Paper-wide results and their limitations: Blood from ankylosing spondylitis patients appeared to be characterized by a TCR beta motif made up of fewer than ten highly homologous amino acid variants. According to the report, matched synovial fluid samples from ankylosing spondylitis patients were significantly enriched for the disease-linked clones. Some motif variants were previously reported in synovial fluid and blood of reactive arthritis patients, suggesting common disease-initiation mechanisms. The disease-linked clones had a CD8+ phenotype and were found at relatively low frequencies in peripheral blood.

Sequencing instrument: Illumina HiSeq 2500. Quantitative 5'-RACE with molecular barcodes was the method used to prepare the TCR beta libraries. In the original analysis: Disease-linked TCR variants were identified with a new computational method built on a probabilistic model of VDJ rearrangement. Starting from the raw public reads, TCRdb applied fastp trimming at Q25, assembled clones with MiXCR and retained in-frame beta chains. Records with the same CDR3 protein are collapsed into one entry carrying the most frequent genes and DNA. The V and J calls and clone size are TCRdb's, not the authors'. The sample yields about 200,000 distinct CDR3 sequences; roughly 12% were counted once. The biggest ten clones account for approximately 15% of the sample. Including cysteine and phenylalanine, the CDR3 has 16 amino acids. CDR3 DNA only is kept here, 48 bases in frame from base 1. Trimming costs V 2 bases and J 2 bases, and their ends lie 16 bases apart. Reading the germline V gene gives CDR1 KGHSH and CDR2 LQKENI.

This clonotype was observed at least ten times. Its cognate antigen has yet to be identified. No base quality values were provided; no much bigger clone lies one nucleotide off. Specimen: blood, either unsorted or a sorted T cell fraction (not recorded which). The sequence is built from TRBV18 and TRBJ2-7; the D gene is perhaps TRBD1 or TRBD2, each of them matching over 6 bases. This clonotype originated in a male donor with ankylosing spondylitis or in good health (not recorded which). CDR3 loop: CASSPGKGGGPYEQYF. The DNA sequence follows: TGTGCCAGCTCACCAGGGAAAGGAGGGGGGCCCTACGAGCAGTACTTC.